The clone carrying this T cell receptor beta chain turned up a few times. The antigen is not known. This record belongs to a study of identifying expanded T cells in peripheral blood. The germline V gene has CDR1 SNHLY and CDR2 FYNNEI. Trimming took 7 bases from V and 6 from J; bases not matched to a gene: 2. This CDR3 spans 11 amino acids. Study-wide points: Variance in clone template counts between roughly two-week samples significantly increased with total template count across all healthy donors.

Here immunoSEQ multiplex PCR was the method, and the copy in TCRdb shows in-frame clones only, minus some. In the table there are about 97,000 clones, roughly 85% of which are singletons. This sequence joins TRBV2 and TRBJ1-1; 7 positions match TRBD1. Sequencing used blood. The receptor was derived from a person between 18 and 75 years old in good health. For the CDR3, the DNA is TGTGCCAGCAAGGGGGCTTCTGAAGCTTTCTTT. Its protein product is CASKGASEAFF.